This T cell receptor (beta chain) was profiled in a study of cytomegalovirus exposure and HLA in healthy donors. General observations from the study: 87-base-pair reads could not separate some V segments, including TRBV6-2 and TRBV6-3.

About this clone: Its matching antigen is unknown.

Germline V gene sequence: CDR1 SGHVS, CDR2 FQNEAQ. V lost 6 bases to trimming and J lost 0 bases; unmatched junction nucleotides: 6. This CDR3 spans 15 amino acids. The PCR ran on 60 Vbeta and 13 Jbeta primers. Only in-frame clones appear in the TCRdb table, and some are missing; sequencing was by immunoSEQ multiplex PCR. The table shows 240,000 or so clones, with 82% occurring only once. The chain joins TRBV7-8 to TRBJ1-2, with TRBD1 matching 8 bases. The sequence was collected from a woman aged 40-49 years in good health and CMV-seropositive. The sample taken for sequencing was PBMCs. The CDR3 loop is CASRRDRIANYGYTF. The CDR3, as DNA: TGTGCCAGCAGACGGGACAGGATAGCTAACTATGGCTACACCTTC. The whole variable domain, filled in from reference TRBV7-8 and TRBJ1-2, reads GAGVSQSPRYKVAKRGQDVALRCDPISGHVSLFWYQQALGQGPEFLTYFQNEAQLDKSGLPSDRFFAERPEGSVSTLKIQRTQQEDSAVYLCASRRDRIANYGYTFGSGTRLTVV.